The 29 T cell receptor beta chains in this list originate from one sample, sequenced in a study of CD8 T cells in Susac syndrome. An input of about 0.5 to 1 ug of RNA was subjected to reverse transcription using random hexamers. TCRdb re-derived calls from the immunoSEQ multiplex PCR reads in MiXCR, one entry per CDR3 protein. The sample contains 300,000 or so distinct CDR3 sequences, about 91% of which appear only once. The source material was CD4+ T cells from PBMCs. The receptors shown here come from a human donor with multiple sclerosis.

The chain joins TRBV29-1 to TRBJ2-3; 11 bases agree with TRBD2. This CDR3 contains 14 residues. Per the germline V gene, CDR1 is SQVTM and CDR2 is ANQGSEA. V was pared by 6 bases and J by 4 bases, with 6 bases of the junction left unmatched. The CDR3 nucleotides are TGCAGCGTCGATAGCGGGGGGGCCTCAGATACGCAGTATTTT. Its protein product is CSVDSGGASDTQYF.

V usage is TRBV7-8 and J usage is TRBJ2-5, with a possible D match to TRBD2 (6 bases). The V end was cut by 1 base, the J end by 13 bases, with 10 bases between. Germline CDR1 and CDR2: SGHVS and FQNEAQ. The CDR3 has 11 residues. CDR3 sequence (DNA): TGTGCCAGCAGCTTAGGGGGGGTACCGTACTTC. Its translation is CASSLGGVPYF.

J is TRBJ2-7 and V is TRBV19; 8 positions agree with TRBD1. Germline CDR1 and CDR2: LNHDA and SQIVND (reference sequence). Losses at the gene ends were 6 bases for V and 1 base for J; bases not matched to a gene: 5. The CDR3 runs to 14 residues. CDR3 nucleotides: TGTGCCAGTAGCACTAACAGGGGGTCCTACGAGCAGTACTTC. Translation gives CASSTNRGSYEQYF. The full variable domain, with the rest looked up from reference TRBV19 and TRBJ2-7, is DGGITQSPKYLFRKEGQNVTLSCEQNLNHDAMYWYRQDPGQGLRLIYYSQIVNDFQKGDIAEGYSVSREKKESFPLTVTSAQKNPTAFYLCASSTNRGSYEQYFGPGTRLTVT.

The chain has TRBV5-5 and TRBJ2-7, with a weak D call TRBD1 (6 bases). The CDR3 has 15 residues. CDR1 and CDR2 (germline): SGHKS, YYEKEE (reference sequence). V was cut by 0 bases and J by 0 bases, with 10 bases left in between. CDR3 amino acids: CASSLAGVDSYEQYF. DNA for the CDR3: TGTGCCAGCAGCTTGGCAGGGGTAGACTCCTACGAGCAGTACTTC.

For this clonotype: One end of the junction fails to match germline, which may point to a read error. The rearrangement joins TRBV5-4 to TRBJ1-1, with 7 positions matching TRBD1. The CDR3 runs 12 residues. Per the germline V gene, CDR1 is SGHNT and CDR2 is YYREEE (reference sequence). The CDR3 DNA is TGTGCCAGCAGCTTGGAAGGGGGCTCCCGGGGCTTT. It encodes CASSLEGGSRGF.

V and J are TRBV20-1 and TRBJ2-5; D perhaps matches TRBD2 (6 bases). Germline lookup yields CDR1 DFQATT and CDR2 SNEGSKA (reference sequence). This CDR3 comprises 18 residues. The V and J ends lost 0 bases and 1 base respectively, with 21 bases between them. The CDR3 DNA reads TGCAGTGCTAGAGAGGGACTTACTGGGAATACTTTCCAAGAGACCCAGTACTTC. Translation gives CSAREGLTGNTFQETQYF.

CDR3 bases: TGTGCCAGCAGCCACGACAGGGACTCCTACGAGCAGTACTTC. Its protein is CASSHDRDSYEQYF. The rearrangement links TRBV7-9 to TRBJ2-7; 7 bases line up with TRBD1. Per germline, CDR1 SEHNR and CDR2 FQNEAQ (reference sequence). V lost 5 bases to trimming and J lost 0 bases; unmatched junction nucleotides: 4. CDR3 length: 14 residues.

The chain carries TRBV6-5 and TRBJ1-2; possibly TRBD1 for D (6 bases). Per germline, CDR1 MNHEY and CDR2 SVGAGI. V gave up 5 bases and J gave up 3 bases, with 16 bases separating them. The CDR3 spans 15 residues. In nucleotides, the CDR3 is TGTGCCAGCAGTACGGGGCGGGGGCTCTACTATGGCTACACCTTC. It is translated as CASSTGRGLYYGYTF.

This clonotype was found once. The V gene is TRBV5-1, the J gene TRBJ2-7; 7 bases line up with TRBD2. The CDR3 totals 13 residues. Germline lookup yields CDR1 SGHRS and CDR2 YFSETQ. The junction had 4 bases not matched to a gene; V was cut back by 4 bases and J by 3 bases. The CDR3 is CASSPKRDYEQYF. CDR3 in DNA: TGCGCCAGCAGCCCAAAGCGGGACTACGAGCAGTACTTC.

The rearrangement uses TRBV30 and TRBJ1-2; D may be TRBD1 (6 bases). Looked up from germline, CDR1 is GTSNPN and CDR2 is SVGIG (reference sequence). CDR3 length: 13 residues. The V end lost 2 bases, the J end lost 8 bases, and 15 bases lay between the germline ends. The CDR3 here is CAWSRSGVGGYTF. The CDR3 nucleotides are TGTGCCTGGAGTCGGTCAGGGGTTGGGGGCTACACCTTC.

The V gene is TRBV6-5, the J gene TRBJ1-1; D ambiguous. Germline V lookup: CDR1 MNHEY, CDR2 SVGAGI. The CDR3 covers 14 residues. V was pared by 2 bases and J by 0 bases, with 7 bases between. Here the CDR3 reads CASSYNRLNTEAFF. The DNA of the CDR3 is TGTGCCAGCAGTTACAACAGACTGAACACTGAAGCTTTCTTT.

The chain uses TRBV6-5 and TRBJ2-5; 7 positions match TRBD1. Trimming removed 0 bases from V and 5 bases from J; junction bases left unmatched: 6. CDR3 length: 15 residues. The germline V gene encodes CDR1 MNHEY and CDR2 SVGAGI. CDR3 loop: CASSYSDRVGETQYF. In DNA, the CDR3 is TGTGCCAGCAGTTACTCCGACAGGGTGGGGGAGACCCAGTACTTC.

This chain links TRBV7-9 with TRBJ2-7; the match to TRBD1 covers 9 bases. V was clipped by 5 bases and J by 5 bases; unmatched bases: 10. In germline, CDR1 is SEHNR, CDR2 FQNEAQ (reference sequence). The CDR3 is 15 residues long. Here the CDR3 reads CASSPPGQGGNEQYF. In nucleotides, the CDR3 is TGTGCCAGCAGCCCCCCGGGACAGGGCGGGAACGAGCAGTACTTC.

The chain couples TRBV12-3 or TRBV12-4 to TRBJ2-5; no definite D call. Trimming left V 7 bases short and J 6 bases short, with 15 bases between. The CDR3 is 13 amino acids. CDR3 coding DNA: TGTGCCAGCACAGTTTTATATGCGCAGACCCAGTACTTC. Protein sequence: CASTVLYAQTQYF.

The CDR3 loop is CASSQPEQGSNTGELFF. CDR3 in DNA: TGTGCCAGCAGCCAGCCGGAACAGGGATCGAACACCGGGGAGCTGTTTTTT. The chain couples TRBV3-1 to TRBJ2-2, with D possibly being TRBD1 (6 bases). There are 17 residues in the CDR3. Germline V lookup: CDR1 LGHDT, CDR2 YNNKEL (reference sequence). Deletions cut 3 bases from V and 0 bases from J, with 14 bases between.

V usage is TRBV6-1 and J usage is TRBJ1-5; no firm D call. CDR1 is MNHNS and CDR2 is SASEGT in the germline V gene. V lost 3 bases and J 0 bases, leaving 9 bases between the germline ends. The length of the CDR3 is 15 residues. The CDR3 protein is CASSDLGYSNQPQHF. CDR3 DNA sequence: TGTGCCAGCAGTGATTTAGGGTATAGCAATCAGCCCCAGCATTTT.

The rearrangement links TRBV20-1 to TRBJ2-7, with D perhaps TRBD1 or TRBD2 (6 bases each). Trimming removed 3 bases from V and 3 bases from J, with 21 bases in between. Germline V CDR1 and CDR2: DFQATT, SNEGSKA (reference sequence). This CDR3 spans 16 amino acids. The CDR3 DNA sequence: TGCAGTGCTAGCCCCTGGGGGGCGGGACCCCGCTACGAGCAGTACTTC. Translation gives CSASPWGAGPRYEQYF.

This chain's CDR3 is CSASVVRAAEAFF. CDR3 in DNA: TGCAGTGCTAGTGTTGTCAGGGCGGCTGAAGCTTTCTTT. The V and J genes are TRBV20-1 and TRBJ1-1; a possible D gene is TRBD1 (5 bases). V was shortened by 3 bases and J by 6 bases, with 14 bases between the two germline ends. The CDR3 is 13 amino acids. The V gene's germline CDR1 is DFQATT and CDR2 SNEGSKA (reference sequence).

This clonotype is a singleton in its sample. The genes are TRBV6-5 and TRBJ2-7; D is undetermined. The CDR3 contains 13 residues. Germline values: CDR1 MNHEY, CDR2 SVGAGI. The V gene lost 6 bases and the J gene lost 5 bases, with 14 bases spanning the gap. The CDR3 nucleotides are TGTGCCAGCAGGCTAGTAAATGGGCACGAGCAGTACTTC. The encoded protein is CASRLVNGHEQYF.

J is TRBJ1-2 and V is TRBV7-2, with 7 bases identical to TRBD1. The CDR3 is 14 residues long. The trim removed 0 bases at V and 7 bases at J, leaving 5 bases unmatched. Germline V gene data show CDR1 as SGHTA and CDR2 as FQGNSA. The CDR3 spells CASSLAGGASGYTF. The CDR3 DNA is TGTGCCAGCAGCTTAGCAGGGGGCGCAAGTGGCTACACCTTC.

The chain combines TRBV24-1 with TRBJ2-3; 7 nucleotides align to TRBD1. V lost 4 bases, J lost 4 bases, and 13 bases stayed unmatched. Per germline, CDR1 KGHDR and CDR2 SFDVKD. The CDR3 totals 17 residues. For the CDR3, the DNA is TGTGCCACCAGTGACCGGTCTCCGGGACAGCAAGCAGATACGCAGTATTTT. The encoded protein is CATSDRSPGQQADTQYF.

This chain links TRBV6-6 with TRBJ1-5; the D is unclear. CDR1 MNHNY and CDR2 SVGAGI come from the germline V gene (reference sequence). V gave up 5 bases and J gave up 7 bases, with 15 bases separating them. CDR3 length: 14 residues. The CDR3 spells CASSPIRNSQPQHF. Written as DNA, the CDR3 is TGTGCCAGCAGTCCTATCCGGAACAGCCAGCCCCAGCATTTT.

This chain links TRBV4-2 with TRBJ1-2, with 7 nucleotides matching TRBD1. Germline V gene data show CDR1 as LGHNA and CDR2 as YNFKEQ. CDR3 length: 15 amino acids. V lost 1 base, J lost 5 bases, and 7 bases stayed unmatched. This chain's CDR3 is CASSQASGTDYGYTF. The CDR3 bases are TGTGCCAGCAGCCAAGCTAGCGGGACAGATTATGGCTACACCTTC.

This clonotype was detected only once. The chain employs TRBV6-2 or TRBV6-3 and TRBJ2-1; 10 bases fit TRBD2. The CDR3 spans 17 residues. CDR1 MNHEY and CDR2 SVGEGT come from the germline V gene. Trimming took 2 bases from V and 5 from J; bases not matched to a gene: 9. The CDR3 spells CASSYAGSGGGHNEQFF. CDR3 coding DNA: TGTGCCAGCAGTTACGCGGGGAGCGGGGGGGGGCACAATGAGCAGTTCTTC.

As DNA, the CDR3 is TGTGCCAGTAGTTCCCAGTTGGGACAGGGAAACACCATATATTTT. This encodes CASSSQLGQGNTIYF. The V and J genes are TRBV19 and TRBJ1-3; 7 nucleotides line up with TRBD1. Germline CDR1 reads LNHDA; CDR2 reads SQIVND (reference sequence). This CDR3 contains 15 residues. Unmatched junction bases numbered 8, after V lost 5 bases and J lost 4 bases.

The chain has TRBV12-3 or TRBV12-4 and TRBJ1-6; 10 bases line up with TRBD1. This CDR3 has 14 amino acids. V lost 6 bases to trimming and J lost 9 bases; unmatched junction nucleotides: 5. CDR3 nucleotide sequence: TGTGCCAGCAGGCCAGGGACAGGGGCTTCACCCCTCCACTTT. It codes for CASRPGTGASPLHF.

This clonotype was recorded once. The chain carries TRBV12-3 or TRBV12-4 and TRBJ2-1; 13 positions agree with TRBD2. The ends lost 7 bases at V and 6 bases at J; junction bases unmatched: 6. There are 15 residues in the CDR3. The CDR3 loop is CASTPGTSGTNEQFF. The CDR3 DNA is TGTGCCAGCACCCCGGGGACTAGCGGGACCAATGAGCAGTTCTTC.

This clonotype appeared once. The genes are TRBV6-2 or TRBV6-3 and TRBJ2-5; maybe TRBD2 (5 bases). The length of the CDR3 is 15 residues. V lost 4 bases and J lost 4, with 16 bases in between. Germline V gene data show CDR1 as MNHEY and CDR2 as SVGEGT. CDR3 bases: TGTGCCAGCAGTTCAGTAGGAGCGGTAGTAGAGACCCAGTACTTC. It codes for CASSSVGAVVETQYF.

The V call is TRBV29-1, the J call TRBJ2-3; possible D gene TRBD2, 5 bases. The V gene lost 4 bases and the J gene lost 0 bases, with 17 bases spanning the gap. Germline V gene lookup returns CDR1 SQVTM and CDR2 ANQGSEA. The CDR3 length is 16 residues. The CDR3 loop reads CSVVGVRRTSTDTQYF. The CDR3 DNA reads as TGCAGCGTTGTTGGGGTGAGGAGGACTAGCACAGATACGCAGTATTTT.